Shown below are 30 T cell receptor beta chains from a single sample sequenced in a study of T cells in Graves' hyperthyroidism and ophthalmopathy (dated by TCRdb to the late 2010s). The library was produced with multiplex PCR. The instrument was an Illumina HiSeq 2000. The TCR beta CDR3 regions were amplified from the RNA transcripts. For the first round of RT-PCR on the TCR CDR3, the HTBI primer set was used together with the Qiagen OneStep RT-PCR kit. Starting from the raw public reads, TCRdb applied fastp trimming at Q25, assembled clones with MiXCR and retained in-frame beta chains. For every CDR3 protein sequence, its rows merge into one entry that carries the most common genes and DNA. In this sample the table shows about 130,000 distinct CDR3 sequences, approximately 20% of which occur a single time. Of the sample, 60% to 70% is held by the ten largest clones. The specimen sequenced was blood. These TCRs come from a woman aged 45-59 years with Graves' hyperthyroidism that later progressed to Graves' ophthalmopathy.

This clonotype was found many times. The chain is built from TRBV4-2 and TRBJ1-4; 9 positions agree with TRBD1. The CDR3 runs 15 residues. V was pared by 1 base and J by 6 bases, with 3 bases of the junction left unmatched. Germline lookup yields CDR1 LGHNA and CDR2 YNFKEQ. The CDR3 here is CASSQGGQGDEKLFF. The CDR3, as DNA: TGTGCCAGCAGCCAAGGGGGACAGGGCGATGAAAAACTGTTTTTT.

This chain joins TRBV6-1 and TRBJ2-7; TRBD1 matches at 8 bases. Germline trimming cut 7 bases from V and 5 bases from J; bases unmatched to any gene: 10. CDR3 length equals 14 residues. The germline V gene has CDR1 MNHNS and CDR2 SASEGT. The CDR3 sequence: CASMPRTGSNEQYF. CDR3 nucleotide sequence: TGTGCCAGCATGCCTCGGACAGGGAGTAACGAGCAGTACTTC.

This clonotype was found many times. This chain links TRBV7-9 with TRBJ1-1; D not resolved. The germline V gene encodes CDR1 SEHNR and CDR2 FQNEAQ (reference sequence). The CDR3 runs 14 residues. Trimming shortened V by 3 bases and J by 0 bases, and 8 bases separated the two germline ends. CDR3 coding DNA: TGTGCCAGCAGCTTGCAGTCCTTGAACACTGAAGCTTTCTTT. Its protein product is CASSLQSLNTEAFF.

There are many counts of this clonotype. This chain uses TRBV5-1 with TRBJ1-1; 9 bases agree with TRBD1. Germline trimming cut 5 bases from V and 1 base from J; bases unmatched to any gene: 3. The germline V gene has CDR1 SGHRS and CDR2 YFSETQ. This CDR3 region has 14 residues. CDR3 nucleotide sequence: TGCGCCAGCAGGGAGGGACAGGGGAACACTGAAGCTTTCTTT. It encodes CASREGQGNTEAFF. Filled out from reference TRBV5-1 and TRBJ1-1, the complete variable domain reads KAGVTQTPRYLIKTRGQQVTLSCSPISGHRSVSWYQQTPGQGLQFLFEYFSETQRNKGNFPGRFSGRQFSNSRSEMNVSTLELGDSALYLCASREGQGNTEAFFGQGTRLTVV.

This clonotype was seen repeatedly, ten times or more. The V gene is TRBV20-1, the J gene TRBJ1-6; D not resolved. The V and J ends lost 3 bases and 6 bases respectively, with 9 bases between them. The CDR3 sequence is 13 residues long. Germline CDR1 is DFQATT and CDR2 is SNEGSKA (reference sequence). CDR3 sequence (DNA): TGCAGTGCTAGTGCTTGGGCTAATTCACCCCTCCACTTT. Protein sequence: CSASAWANSPLHF.

In this sample, this clonotype turned up a few times. V is TRBV5-1 and J is TRBJ2-7; 8 positions agree with TRBD2. The CDR3 covers 16 residues. The V gene end was trimmed by 4 bases and the J gene end by 0 bases; junction bases not matched to a gene: 9. Germline CDR1 is SGHRS and CDR2 is YFSETQ. The DNA for the CDR3 is TGCGCCAGCAGCCTGATAGCGGGGACTCTCTCCTACGAGCAGTACTTC. Translation gives CASSLIAGTLSYEQYF.

This sequence joins TRBV11-2 and TRBJ2-7, with 8 bases aligning to TRBD1. Germline trimming cut 5 bases from V and 3 bases from J; bases unmatched to any gene: 15. The CDR3 has 17 amino acids. Germline lookup yields CDR1 SGHAT and CDR2 FQNNGV. The CDR3: CASSLPRTGTAYYEQYF. The CDR3 DNA follows: TGTGCCAGCAGCCTACCCCGGACAGGGACTGCCTACTACGAGCAGTACTTC.

The chain recombines TRBV28 with TRBJ2-2; 9 bases are a match to TRBD1. Per the germline V gene, CDR1 is MDHEN and CDR2 is SYDVKM. There are 15 residues in the CDR3. V shed 9 bases, J shed 2 bases, and the junction held 7 bases outside the gene matches. CDR3 nucleotide sequence: TGTGCCAGTATTAGACAGGGGGGTAACACCGGGGAGCTGTTTTTT. Its translation is CASIRQGGNTGELFF.

This clonotype has ten or more counts. The CDR3, as DNA: TGTGCCAGCAGCTTTCAGGGGGCCTACGAGCAGTACTTC. It yields the protein CASSFQGAYEQYF. This chain joins TRBV5-5 and TRBJ2-7, with TRBD1 matching 7 bases. The CDR3 contains 13 residues. CDR1 and CDR2 (germline): SGHKS, YYEKEE (reference sequence). V dropped 2 bases and J dropped 2; count of bases not matched to a gene: 1.

This clonotype was seen many times. This chain joins TRBV28 and TRBJ1-3; unclear D gene. The CDR3 is made up of 14 amino acids. Germline loops: CDR1 MDHEN, CDR2 SYDVKM. Trimming shortened V by 7 bases and J by 0 bases, and 10 bases separated the two germline ends. The CDR3 sequence is CASTMDRSGNTIYF. In DNA form, the CDR3 reads TGTGCCAGCACCATGGACCGCTCTGGAAACACCATATATTTT.

This clonotype was detected once. At one boundary the junction diverges from the germline segment, which might be a read error. The chain employs TRBV28 and TRBJ1-2; D may be TRBD1 (6 bases). In germline, CDR1 is MDHEN, CDR2 SYDVKM. This CDR3 is 17 amino acids long. In DNA, the CDR3 is TGTGCTAGCAGTTTTGAGACCGCGGGGGCGCGCGGCTATGGCTACACCTTC. Amino acid sequence: CASSFETAGARGYGYTF.

Of note for this clonotype: A junction boundary mismatches the germline segment, possibly from a read error. The V and J genes are TRBV18 and TRBJ1-2, with TRBD1 as a possible D gene (5 bases). The V gene's germline CDR1 is KGHSH and CDR2 LQKENI. This CDR3 region has 14 residues. CDR3 region: CASSLGPNNYGHTF. For the CDR3, the DNA is TGCGCCAGCTCACTGGGACCGAACAACTATGGCCACACCTTC.

Turning to this clonotype: A single base separates this from a much larger clone, so it may be a read error. The chain links TRBV15 to TRBJ2-1; 10 nucleotides align to TRBD1. This CDR3 has 16 residues. Germline-derived CDR1 and CDR2 are LNHNV and YYDKDF (reference sequence). This CDR3 is CVTSRDPGTGVNEQFF. CDR3 DNA sequence: TGTGTCACCAGCAGAGACCCAGGGACAGGGGTTAATGAGCAGTTCTTC.

The chain links TRBV6-1 to TRBJ1-6; 7 nucleotides line up with TRBD1. V dropped 7 bases and J dropped 7; count of bases not matched to a gene: 7. The germline V gene encodes CDR1 MNHNS and CDR2 SASEGT. The CDR3 spans 14 residues. The CDR3 DNA sequence: TGTGCCAGCATACAGGGGTTGGGGAATTCACCCCTCCACTTT. The encoded protein is CASIQGLGNSPLHF.

This clonotype has just a few counts. The rearrangement joins TRBV20-1 to TRBJ2-1; 13 bases fit TRBD2. The CDR3 is made up of 16 amino acids. V trimming: 3 bases; J trimming: 3 bases; junction bases outside the gene matches: 5. Germline V gene data show CDR1 as DFQATT and CDR2 as SNEGSKA (reference sequence). In DNA, the CDR3 is TGCAGTGCTAGCCGACTAGCGGGAGGACTCTACAATGAGCAGTTCTTC. Residues: CSASRLAGGLYNEQFF.

The rearrangement joins TRBV9 to TRBJ2-5; D call uncertain. This CDR3 has 14 residues. V shed 4 bases and J shed 4 bases, with 14 bases lying between them. CDR1 and CDR2 (germline): SGDLS, YYNGEE. In DNA, the CDR3 is TGTGCCAGCAGCTTCCAAGGGCCGCGAGAGACCCAGTACTTC. Protein product: CASSFQGPRETQYF. Looking up the rest from reference TRBV9 and TRBJ2-5 gives the full variable domain: DSGVTQTPKHLITATGQRVTLRCSPRSGDLSVYWYQQSLDQGLQFLIQYYNGEERAKGNILERFSAQQFPDLHSELNLSSLELGDSALYFCASSFQGPRETQYFGPGTRLLVL.

This clonotype was observed at least ten times. The rearrangement joins TRBV20-1 to TRBJ2-3; 9 bases agree with TRBD2. Germline values: CDR1 DFQATT, CDR2 SNEGSKA (reference sequence). This CDR3 comprises 14 residues. V dropped 6 bases and J dropped 4; count of bases not matched to a gene: 8. CDR3 in amino acids: CSAAAREGADTQYF. As DNA, the CDR3 is TGCAGTGCCGCGGCGCGGGAGGGGGCAGATACGCAGTATTTT.

The rearrangement uses TRBV6-1 and TRBJ2-2, with 7 bases fitting TRBD2. Germline V gene sequence: CDR1 MNHNS, CDR2 SASEGT. V shed 5 bases, J shed 2 bases, and the junction held 5 bases outside the gene matches. The CDR3 consists of 15 residues. This chain's CDR3 is CASSRAGVNTGELFF. Written as DNA, the CDR3 is TGTGCCAGCAGTCGGGCGGGAGTCAACACCGGGGAGCTGTTTTTT.

This clonotype was seen ten or more times. The CDR3: CASSPGARTDTQYF. CDR3 sequence (DNA): TGTGCCAGCTCACCAGGGGCGCGTACAGATACGCAGTATTTT. The rearrangement links TRBV18 to TRBJ2-3; maybe TRBD1 (5 bases). Trimming took 2 bases from V and 3 from J, leaving 9 bases between them. Germline CDR1 KGHSH, CDR2 LQKENI. There are 14 residues in the CDR3.

This clonotype was recorded many times. The chain combines TRBV27 with TRBJ1-4; no clear D gene. The CDR3 covers 14 residues. Trimming cost V 5 bases and J 5 bases, with 12 bases left between them. The germline gives CDR1 MNHEY, CDR2 SMNVEV (reference sequence). The CDR3 bases are TGTGCCAGCAGTCCGTATCGGTCCAATGAAAAACTGTTTTTT. This gives the protein CASSPYRSNEKLFF.

This clonotype has ten or more counts. The rearrangement joins TRBV7-2 to TRBJ2-4; 10 bases are a match to TRBD1. CDR3 size: 15 residues. The trim removed 6 bases at V and 7 bases at J, leaving 9 bases unmatched. Germline lookup yields CDR1 SGHTA and CDR2 FQGNSA. The CDR3 DNA reads TGTGCCAGCAGGGTACCCGGACAGGGGGGGAACATTCAGTACTTC. It yields the protein CASRVPGQGGNIQYF.

This chain connects TRBV20-1 to TRBJ2-1; 8 positions match TRBD1. The CDR3 length is 15 residues. The V gene end was trimmed by 2 bases and the J gene end by 10 bases; junction bases not matched to a gene: 13. The germline V gene has CDR1 DFQATT and CDR2 SNEGSKA (reference sequence). The CDR3 DNA follows: TGCAGTGCTAGACAGGGACAGGTCGCTCGGGGCGAGCAGTTCTTC. Encoded protein: CSARQGQVARGEQFF.

This clonotype turned up a few times. The J gene is TRBJ1-1, the V gene TRBV6-1, with D possibly being TRBD1 (6 bases). The CDR3 length is 13 residues. V dropped 5 bases and J dropped 4 bases, with 11 bases sitting between them. Germline V CDR1 and CDR2: MNHNS, SASEGT. The CDR3 spells CASSYGGLTEAFF. CDR3 sequence (DNA): TGTGCCAGCAGTTATGGGGGGCTCACTGAAGCTTTCTTT.

This clonotype was seen repeatedly, ten times or more. The chain employs TRBV6-2 or TRBV6-3 and TRBJ2-7, with 8 bases matching TRBD2. The V gene end was trimmed by 6 bases and the J gene end by 2 bases; junction bases not matched to a gene: 9. This CDR3 spans 15 amino acids. Germline-derived CDR1 and CDR2 are MNHEY and SVGEGT. The CDR3 bases are TGTGCCAGCAGCCCTTTGACGGGGGGGGCCTACGAGCAGTACTTC. Residues: CASSPLTGGAYEQYF.

This clonotype occurred many times. The CDR3 DNA reads TGCAGTGCCAGGGCAGGAGAATCACCCCTCCACTTT. It encodes CSARAGESPLHF. The chain is built from TRBV20-1 and TRBJ1-6; weak D call: TRBD1 (5 bases). V dropped 6 bases and J dropped 10 bases, with 13 bases sitting between them. The CDR3 is 12 residues long. Per germline, CDR1 DFQATT and CDR2 SNEGSKA (reference sequence).

This clonotype occurred a few times. The rearrangement uses TRBV12-3 or TRBV12-4 and TRBJ2-1; D ambiguous. CDR3 length: 14 residues. V was trimmed by 8 bases and J by 4 bases, leaving 15 bases between them. The CDR3 here is CASVWAGQYNEQFF. The CDR3 bases are TGTGCCAGCGTGTGGGCAGGCCAGTACAATGAGCAGTTCTTC.

The table lists this clonotype with many counts. The chain carries TRBV20-1 and TRBJ2-1, with 8 bases that match TRBD2. With 6 bases clipped from V and 3 bases from J, the junction kept 7 bases outside the gene matches. Per germline, CDR1 DFQATT and CDR2 SNEGSKA (reference sequence). This CDR3 is built from 14 residues. The CDR3 DNA follows: TGCAGTGCCCAGACCAGCGGGAGCTACAATGAGCAGTTCTTC. Its translation: CSAQTSGSYNEQFF.

At least ten counts were recorded for this clonotype. This chain joins TRBV6-2 or TRBV6-3 and TRBJ1-2, with D possibly being TRBD1 (5 bases). V was trimmed by 5 bases and J by 6 bases, leaving 10 bases between them. Looked up from germline, CDR1 is MNHEY and CDR2 is SVGEGT. The CDR3 contains 12 residues. CDR3 residues: CASSKDMDGYTF. CDR3 DNA sequence: TGTGCCAGCAGTAAGGACATGGATGGCTACACCTTC.

This chain links TRBV2 with TRBJ1-6; 8 nucleotides match TRBD1. Losses at the gene ends were 10 bases for V and 1 base for J; bases not matched to a gene: 6. The CDR3 sequence is 15 residues long. Germline-derived CDR1 and CDR2 are SNHLY and FYNNEI. CDR3 protein: CATQGAPSYNSPLHF. CDR3 bases: TGTGCCACCCAGGGGGCACCGTCCTATAATTCACCCCTCCACTTT. Full variable domain (outside the CDR3, taken from reference TRBV2 and TRBJ1-6): EPEVTQTPSHQVTQMGQEVILRCVPISNHLYFYWYRQILGQKVEFLVSFYNNEISEKSEIFDDQFSVERPDGSNFTLKIRSTKLEDSAMYFCATQGAPSYNSPLHFGNGTRLTVT.

The CDR3 nucleotides are TGTGCCATCAGTGACCGGGAGAACACTGAAGCTTTCTTT. This gives the protein CAISDRENTEAFF. This sequence joins TRBV10-3 and TRBJ1-1; D unresolved. The germline CDR1 and CDR2 sequences are ENHRY and SYGVKD. The CDR3 spans 13 residues. Deletions cut 3 bases from V and 1 base from J, with 6 bases between.